Listed below are T cell receptor beta chains from one sample, sequenced in a study of CD8 T cells in Susac syndrome. TCRdb processed the immunoSEQ multiplex PCR reads anew with MiXCR; each CDR3 protein has one entry. The top ten clones hold about 0.1% of a sample with some 190,000 distinct CDR3 sequences, 90% to 95% of them seen once. The sequenced material came from CD4+ T cells from PBMCs. The receptor source for this set is a human donor in good health. CDR3s include the opening cysteine and the closing phenylalanine or tryptophan. The D gene is left open where the match is weak. Rows may omit the clone size; those that give it use once, few, many or a size class.

CDR3 DNA	CDR3 protein	V gene	J gene	clone size	D gene
TGTGCCTGGAGTCTCCCAGGCAGGGGATCTTATGCGGGGTACAATGAGCAGTTCTTC	CAWSLPGRGSYAGYNEQFF	TRBV30	TRBJ2-1	-	-
TGTGCCAGCAGCCAAGCCCTAGCGGGGAGCTACGAGCAGTACTTC	CASSQALAGSYEQYF	TRBV14	TRBJ2-7	-	TRBD2
TGTGCCAGCAGCCCAAATGGAGGGCAGGGCTATGGCTACACCTTC	CASSPNGGQGYGYTF	TRBV7-2	TRBJ1-2	-	-
TGCAGCGTTGAAGAAGTAAGGGGGGGACATTGGGCTTTCTTT	CSVEEVRGGHWAFF	TRBV29-1	TRBJ1-1	-	-
TGTGCCAGCAAGGTCTCTGGGGCCAACGTCCTGACTTTC	CASKVSGANVLTF	TRBV27	TRBJ2-6	-	-
TGTGCCAGCAGCTTAAACCCGCCAGGCACCTACAATGAGCAGTTCTTC	CASSLNPPGTYNEQFF	TRBV7-2	TRBJ2-1	-	-
TGCAGCGTTGAAGATCACCCCTCTAACACGCAGTATTTT	CSVEDHPSNTQYF	TRBV29-1	TRBJ2-3	-	-
TGTGCCAGCAGCCCCGCGGCACAGGGGGCTGGTCAGCCCCAGCATTTT	CASSPAAQGAGQPQHF	TRBV3-1	TRBJ1-5	-	TRBD1
TGTGCCACCAGCAGAGGATACGATGAGCAGTTCTTC	CATSRGYDEQFF	TRBV15	TRBJ2-1	-	-
TGTGCCAGCAGTTTAGTGTTCGCGGGGGGAACAGATACGCAGTATTTT	CASSLVFAGGTDTQYF	TRBV27	TRBJ2-3	-	TRBD2
TGCAGCGTTCCCCTCGACTTAAACTATGGCTACACCTTC	CSVPLDLNYGYTF	TRBV29-1	TRBJ1-2	-	-
TGCAGCGTTGGGACTGACGGCTACACCTTC	CSVGTDGYTF	TRBV29-1	TRBJ1-2	-	-
TGTGCCAGCAGTGAGAACTACAATGAGCAGTTCTTC	CASSENYNEQFF	TRBV25-1	TRBJ2-1	once	-